This is a list of T cell receptor beta chains from one sample in a study of blood T cell repertoires in COVID-19. The data were produced by immunoSEQ multiplex PCR, yet TCRdb's version contains in-frame clones alone and is incomplete. The repertoire has a few hundred thousand clones, approximately 86% of them found once; the top ten carry 10% to 15%. Sequencing was performed on peripheral blood. The receptors here all came from a woman in her 70s with COVID-19, enrolled during active disease. Both conserved end residues are trimmed from each CDR3.

v_gene	j_gene	len	CDR3aa
TRBV2	TRBJ2-7	13	ASSERDSQWDEQY
TRBV24-1	TRBJ2-7	17	ATSDPQQRGVLSSYEQY
TRBV5-1	TRBJ2-2	14	ARSWAGGESTGELF
TRBV7-2	TRBJ2-1	12	ASSFSGGPDEQF
TRBV2	TRBJ2-2	13	ASRALAGNTGELF
TRBV11-2	TRBJ2-7	12	ASNPTGGNYEQY
TRBV19	TRBJ2-5	12	ASTDGGSKKTQY
TRBV20-1	TRBJ1-1	11	SASRTGGSEAF
TRBV7-9	TRBJ2-5	14	ASSSRSSRYQETQY
TRBV7-2	TRBJ2-7	13	ASSYSGGGPYEQY
TRBV12-3/TRBV12-4	TRBJ1-5	11	ASSSDRNQPQH
TRBV2	TRBJ2-1	11	ASSRQGNNEQF
TRBV15	TRBJ2-3	14	ATSLISIASTDTQY
TRBV7-3	TRBJ1-2	9	ASSPLGGYT
TRBV30	TRBJ1-2	14	AWSVEDPRDRVGYT
TRBV6-5	TRBJ2-7	11	ASSYWGGYEQY
TRBV19	TRBJ1-2	10	ASSIGREGYT
TRBV10-3	TRBJ1-5	12	AIRDPGGNQPQH
TRBV5-4	TRBJ2-7	13	ASSLAGTGVYEQY
TRBV19	TRBJ1-1	11	ASSVGGNTEAF
TRBV19	TRBJ2-6	12	ASRFDSGANVLT
TRBV3-1/TRBV3-2	TRBJ1-2	12	ASSYRGGDYGYT
TRBV7-8	TRBJ2-1	14	ASEQGTSGGIIEQF
TRBV5-1	TRBJ2-2	14	ASSRGGTGNTGELF
TRBV7-9	TRBJ1-5	14	ASTNYDRGPSQPQH
TRBV6-5	TRBJ1-3	12	ASSYSPGQDTIY
TRBV27	TRBJ2-7	14	ASSPTGTGGSYEQY
TRBV29-1	TRBJ2-1	13	SVGSGTGFYNEQF
TRBV19	TRBJ2-7	13	ASSSTLRLRDEQY
TRBV7-2	TRBJ2-7	10	ASSFRSEEQY
TRBV5-1	TRBJ2-1	15	ASSLEGTRLSYNEQF
TRBV3-1/TRBV3-2	TRBJ1-1	13	ASSRPGAMNTEAF
TRBV2	TRBJ2-7	11	ASSQGAGYEQY
TRBV7-3	TRBJ1-2	13	ASSLTGTGNYGYT
TRBV23-1	TRBJ2-1	16	ASSRNAPDRDSYNEQF
TRBV19	TRBJ1-5	12	ASSMAGKGQPQH
TRBV6-2/TRBV6-3	TRBJ2-7	12	ASSYLRDRGEQY
TRBV28	TRBJ1-6	13	ASSSPRTGGSPLH
TRBV18	TRBJ2-3	11	ASSSRGTDTQY
TRBV4-1	TRBJ2-3	11	ASSQGQVDTQY
TRBV10-2	TRBJ2-7	11	ASSGQGFYEQY